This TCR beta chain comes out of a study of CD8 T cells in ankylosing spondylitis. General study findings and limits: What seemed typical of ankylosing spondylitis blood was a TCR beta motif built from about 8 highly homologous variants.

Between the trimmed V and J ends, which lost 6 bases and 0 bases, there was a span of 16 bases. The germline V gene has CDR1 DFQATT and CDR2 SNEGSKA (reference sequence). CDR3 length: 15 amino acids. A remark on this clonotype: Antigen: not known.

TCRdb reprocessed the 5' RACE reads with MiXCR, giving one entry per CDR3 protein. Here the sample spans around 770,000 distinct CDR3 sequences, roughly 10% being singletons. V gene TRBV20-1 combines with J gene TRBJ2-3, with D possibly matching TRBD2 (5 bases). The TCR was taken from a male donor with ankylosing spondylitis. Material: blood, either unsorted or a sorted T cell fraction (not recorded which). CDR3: CSAPSSRGSTDTQYF. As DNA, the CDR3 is TGCAGTGCGCCATCAAGTAGAGGGAGCACAGATACGCAGTATTTT.